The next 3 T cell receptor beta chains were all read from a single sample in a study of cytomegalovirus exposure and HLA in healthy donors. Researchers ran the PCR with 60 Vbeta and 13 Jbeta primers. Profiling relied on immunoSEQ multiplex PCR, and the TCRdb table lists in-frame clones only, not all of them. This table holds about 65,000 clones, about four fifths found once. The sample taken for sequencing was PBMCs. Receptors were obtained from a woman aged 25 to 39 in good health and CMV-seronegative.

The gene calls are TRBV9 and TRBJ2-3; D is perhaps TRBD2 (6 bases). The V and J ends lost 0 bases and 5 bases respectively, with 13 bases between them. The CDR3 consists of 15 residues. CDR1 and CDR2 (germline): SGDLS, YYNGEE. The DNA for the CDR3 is TGTGCCAGCAGCGTAGGAGACGGGGAGGTAGATACGCAGTATTTT. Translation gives CASSVGDGEVDTQYF.

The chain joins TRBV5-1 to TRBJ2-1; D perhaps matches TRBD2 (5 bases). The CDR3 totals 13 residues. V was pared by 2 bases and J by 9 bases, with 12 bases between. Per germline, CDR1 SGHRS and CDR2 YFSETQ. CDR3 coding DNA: TGCGCCAGCAGCTTCGAGGGTTCGAGTGAGCAGTTCTTC. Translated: CASSFEGSSEQFF.

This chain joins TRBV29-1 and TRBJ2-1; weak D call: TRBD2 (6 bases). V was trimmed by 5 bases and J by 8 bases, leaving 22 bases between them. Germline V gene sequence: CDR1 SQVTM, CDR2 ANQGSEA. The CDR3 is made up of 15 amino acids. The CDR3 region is CSVKIRDGSLYEQFF. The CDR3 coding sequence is TGCAGCGTTAAGATCCGGGACGGGAGCCTCTATGAGCAGTTCTTC.